The rows below give T cell receptor beta chains drawn from one sample of a study of CXCR3-negative and CXCR3-positive naive CD8 T cells. With the 5' RACE reads reprocessed, TCRdb shows one record per CDR3 protein and no DNA. The ten top clones account for 0.59%, within a sample of roughly 120,000 distinct CDR3 sequences. Sequenced: naive CXCR3+ CD8+ T cells from blood. The receptor set was obtained from a human donor in good health. Some clones in this sample may be carry-over from other donors' samples. The CDR3 runs from the conserved cysteine through the conserved F or W.

cdr3_length,j_call,v_call,cdr3_aa
12,TRBJ1-1,TRBV5-1,CASSWTGAEAFF
16,TRBJ2-3,TRBV20-1,CSARAGLAESTDTQYF
13,TRBJ2-2,TRBV13,CASSLSGTGELFF
15,TRBJ2-7,TRBV7-3,CASSLLLQYSYEQYF
14,TRBJ2-7,TRBV10-3,CAISPITQTYEQYF
13,TRBJ2-3,TRBV29-1,CSVSGGSTDTQYF
19,TRBJ1-3,TRBV7-9,CASSLGPNRHWVSGNTIYF
15,TRBJ2-5,TRBV2,CASSPPPGLGETQYF
14,TRBJ2-3,TRBV2,CASSVWTNTDTQYF
12,TRBJ2-7,TRBV7-9,CASSSVSREQYF
13,TRBJ2-7,TRBV2,CASSEAGHYEQYF
13,TRBJ2-1,TRBV29-1,CSVEHRVVNEQFF
12,TRBJ2-3,TRBV28,CASSSGADTQYF
16,TRBJ2-7,TRBV4-1,CASSQDPVGREHEQYF
14,TRBJ1-5,TRBV5-5,CASSRGTVNQPQHF
13,TRBJ1-2,TRBV25-1,CASSSGRPYGYTF
15,TRBJ2-5,TRBV7-9,CASATGQGLLETQYF
18,TRBJ1-6,TRBV14,CASSQDRDREAKRSPLHF
17,TRBJ2-1,TRBV4-3,CASSQDHAGSSYNEQFF
14,TRBJ2-7,TRBV19,CASSISQGSYEQYF
17,TRBJ1-2,TRBV7-2,CASSLAPGQGRHYGYTF
13,TRBJ2-3,TRBV24-1,CATSDGIRDTQYF
15,TRBJ1-6,TRBV7-9,CASSLVGGEDSPLHF
15,TRBJ2-5,TRBV12-3/TRBV12-4,CASSLSGPGEETQYF
15,TRBJ2-2,TRBV6-4,CASSDSTEDTGELFF
15,TRBJ2-7,TRBV27,CASSSRTAINYEQYF
15,TRBJ2-1,TRBV11-2,CASSAGTGAYNEQFF
13,TRBJ2-1,TRBV12-3/TRBV12-4,CASSLGRAGEQFF
14,TRBJ1-5,TRBV12-3/TRBV12-4,CASSWDGKDQPQHF
16,TRBJ2-1,TRBV9,CASSVDLAGVGNEQFF
16,TRBJ1-5,TRBV6-6,CASSSRDRDGSQPQHF
15,TRBJ1-4,TRBV7-8,CASSLVSTTNEKLFF
16,TRBJ2-5,TRBV6-2/TRBV6-3,CASSSKPSGLQETQYF
17,TRBJ2-7,TRBV6-5,CASSYFGSGTSSYEQYF
14,TRBJ1-5,TRBV5-1,CASSLVRNNQPQHF
15,TRBJ2-7,TRBV5-8,CASSLAPYLTYEQYF
16,TRBJ2-7,TRBV2,CASSEDSGGAGYEQYF
15,TRBJ2-1,TRBV10-1,CASSPREGHNNEQLF
15,TRBJ2-5,TRBV7-9,CASSLGSGRTETQYF
16,TRBJ2-1,TRBV12-3/TRBV12-4,CASSLGLAGPLNEQFF
13,TRBJ1-2,TRBV5-4,CARSFPGNYGYTF
14,TRBJ2-1,TRBV5-5,CASSLGGGLNEQFF
15,TRBJ2-7,TRBV9,CASSVGGGPTYEQYF
14,TRBJ2-3,TRBV6-2/TRBV6-3,CASSYLLGRDTQYF
13,TRBJ1-2,TRBV30,CAWSDGGPYGYTF
16,TRBJ2-2,TRBV28,CASSSWTSGNTGELFF
16,TRBJ2-5,TRBV15,CATSSPRLAPQETQYF
14,TRBJ1-1,TRBV23-1,CASTDRGFSTEAFF
14,TRBJ2-7,TRBV19,CASSPAVSSYEQYF